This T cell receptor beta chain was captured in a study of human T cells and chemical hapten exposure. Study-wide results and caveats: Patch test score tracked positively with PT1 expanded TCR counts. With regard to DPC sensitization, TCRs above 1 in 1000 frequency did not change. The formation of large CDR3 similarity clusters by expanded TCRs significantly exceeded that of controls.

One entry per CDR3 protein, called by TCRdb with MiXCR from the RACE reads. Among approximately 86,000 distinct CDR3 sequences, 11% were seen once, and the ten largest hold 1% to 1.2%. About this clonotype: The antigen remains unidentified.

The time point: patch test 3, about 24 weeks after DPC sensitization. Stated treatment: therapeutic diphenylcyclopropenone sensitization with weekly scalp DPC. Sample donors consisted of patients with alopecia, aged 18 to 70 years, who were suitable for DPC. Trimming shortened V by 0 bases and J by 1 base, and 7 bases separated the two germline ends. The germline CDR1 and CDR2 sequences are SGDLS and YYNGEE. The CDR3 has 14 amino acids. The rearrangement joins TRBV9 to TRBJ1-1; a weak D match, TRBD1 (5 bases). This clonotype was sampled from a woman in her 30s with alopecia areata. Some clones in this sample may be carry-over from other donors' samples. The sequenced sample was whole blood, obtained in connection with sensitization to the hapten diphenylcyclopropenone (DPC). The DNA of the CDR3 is TGTGCCAGCAGCGTAGCTCAGGGGAACACTGAAGCTTTCTTT. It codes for CASSVAQGNTEAFF.